This T cell receptor (beta chain) was profiled in a study of T cells in Graves' hyperthyroidism and ophthalmopathy. This clonotype came up a few times. Amplification targeted TCR beta CDR3 regions from RNA transcripts. Initially, a first-round RT-PCR of the TCR CDR3 employed the HTBI primer set. MiXCR was run by TCRdb on the multiplex PCR reads, yielding one entry per CDR3 protein. The repertoire consists of more than 500,000 distinct CDR3 sequences, with around 15% occurring once and the leading ten covering 11% to 15%. The sequence was obtained from a woman in her forties with Graves' hyperthyroidism. Input material: blood.

This CDR3 reads CASSLVPGEKTQYF. The CDR3, as DNA: TGTGCCAGCAGTTTAGTTCCGGGCGAGAAGACCCAGTACTTC. This sequence joins TRBV28 and TRBJ2-5, with D hard to call. CDR1 and CDR2 from the germline V gene are MDHEN and SYDVKM. This CDR3 spans 14 amino acids. With 2 bases removed from V and 6 bases from J, the gap between germline ends came to 13 bases.